A single sample is the source of the 19 T cell receptor beta chains below, sequenced in a study of cytomegalovirus exposure and HLA in healthy donors. The study ran its PCR with 60 Vbeta and 13 Jbeta primers. The repertoire was sequenced with immunoSEQ multiplex PCR; TCRdb's copy has only in-frame clones and lacks some. The sample holds roughly 130,000 clones, 82% seen once. Source material: PBMCs. The receptors stem from a male donor in good health and CMV-seropositive.

V and J are TRBV5-4 and TRBJ1-6; the D is unclear. V lost 3 bases and J 10 bases, leaving 11 bases between the germline ends. The germline V gene has CDR1 SGHNT and CDR2 YYREEE (reference sequence). CDR3 length equals 13 residues. CDR3 DNA: TGTGCCAGCAGCTCGAGTATTCGGTCACCCCTCCACTTT. Its protein product is CASSSSIRSPLHF.

The chain employs TRBV7-9 and TRBJ1-4, with 8 bases identical to TRBD1. Germline CDR1 reads SEHNR; CDR2 reads FQNEAQ (reference sequence). The CDR3 extends over 15 amino acids. Trimming removed 4 bases from V and 5 bases from J; junction bases left unmatched: 6. The CDR3 DNA reads as TGTGCCAGCAGCTCGACAGGGGTCGGGAATGAAAAACTGTTTTTT. This translates into CASSSTGVGNEKLFF.

CDR3: CASSTQQGARDEQYF. The CDR3 coding sequence is TGTGCCAGCAGCACACAACAGGGGGCGCGTGACGAGCAGTACTTC. The chain recombines TRBV7-9 with TRBJ2-7; 9 nucleotides match TRBD1. This CDR3 has 15 residues. The germline CDR1 and CDR2 sequences are SEHNR and FQNEAQ (reference sequence). J gave up 5 bases and V 5 bases, and 10 bases lay outside the gene matches.

The chain combines TRBV27 with TRBJ2-5, with a possible D match to TRBD2 (6 bases). The DNA matches TRBJ2-7 better at its end, which makes the J call doubtful. The CDR3 has 13 residues. The V gene's germline CDR1 is MNHEY and CDR2 SMNVEV (reference sequence). The CDR3 sequence is CASSRDLGYEQYF. The DNA for the CDR3 is TGTGCCAGCAGCCGGGACTTGGGCTACGAGCAGTACTTC.

The chain uses TRBV12-5 and TRBJ2-7; 11 bases match TRBD1. The CDR3 spans 16 residues. CDR1 LGHNT and CDR2 FRNRAP come from the germline V gene. The junction had 10 bases not matched to a gene; V was cut back by 5 bases and J by 4 bases. DNA for the CDR3: TGTGCTAGTGGTCTCACCCTAGGACAGGGGGCGTACGAGCAGTACTTC. Residues: CASGLTLGQGAYEQYF.

J is TRBJ2-6 and V is TRBV2; D unclear. The CDR3 consists of 16 residues. Per the germline V gene, CDR1 is SNHLY and CDR2 is FYNNEI. The ends were cut back, 1 base at V and 0 bases at J, with 7 bases in the middle. CDR3 region: CASSEDTISGANVLTF. CDR3 bases: TGTGCCAGCAGTGAAGACACGATCTCTGGGGCCAACGTCCTGACTTTC.

V usage is TRBV28 and J usage is TRBJ1-3; D remains ambiguous. Germline V CDR1 and CDR2: MDHEN, SYDVKM. Trimming took off 10 bases at V and 4 bases at J, with 11 bases between the two ends. The CDR3 is made up of 12 amino acids. The CDR3 DNA follows: TGTGCCACTAGCCTGGGAGGAAACACCATATATTTT. Translation gives CATSLGGNTIYF.

The chain has TRBV5-4 and TRBJ1-5; D is perhaps TRBD1 (6 bases). Trimming pared 4 bases from V and 6 bases from J, leaving 11 bases between. Germline-derived CDR1 and CDR2 are SGHNT and YYREEE (reference sequence). This CDR3 spans 13 amino acids. This chain's CDR3 is CASSTEQGQPQHF. The CDR3, as DNA: TGTGCCAGCAGCACTGAACAGGGTCAGCCCCAGCATTTT. The full variable domain, rest sourced from reference TRBV5-4 and TRBJ1-5, is ETGVTQSPTHLIKTRGQQVTLRCSSQSGHNTVSWYQQALGQGPQFIFQYYREEENGRGNFPPRFSGLQFPNYSSELNVNALELDDSALYLCASSTEQGQPQHFGDGTRLSIL.

This rearrangement joins TRBV30 to TRBJ2-1; 7 bases fit TRBD2. This CDR3 has 16 amino acids. The trim removed 0 bases at V and 4 bases at J, leaving 9 bases unmatched. Germline lookup yields CDR1 GTSNPN and CDR2 SVGIG (reference sequence). Here the CDR3 reads CAWSVLGAGIYNEQFF. The CDR3 DNA reads TGTGCCTGGAGTGTACTGGGAGCGGGGATATACAATGAGCAGTTCTTC. The full variable domain, rest sourced from reference TRBV30 and TRBJ2-1, is SQTIHQWPATLVQPVGSPLSLECTVEGTSNPNLYWYRQAAGRGLQLLFYSVGIGQISSEVPQNLSASRPQDRQFILSSKKLLLSDSGFYLCAWSVLGAGIYNEQFFGPGTRLTVL.

This rearrangement joins TRBV10-2 to TRBJ2-7, with 7 nucleotides matching TRBD1. The germline V gene encodes CDR1 WSHSY and CDR2 SAAADI. This CDR3 region has 12 residues. Unmatched junction bases numbered 0, after V lost 5 bases and J lost 2 bases. The CDR3 protein is CASSTGAYEQYF. The DNA of the CDR3 is TGCGCCAGCAGTACAGGGGCCTACGAGCAGTACTTC.

This clone was seen a single time. The genes are TRBV27 and TRBJ1-1, with 8 bases identical to TRBD1. The V gene end was trimmed by 2 bases and the J gene end by 8 bases; junction bases not matched to a gene: 4. From germline, CDR1 is MNHEY and CDR2 SMNVEV (reference sequence). CDR3 size: 13 residues. CDR3: CASSLARGPEAFF. CDR3 in DNA: TGTGCCAGCAGTTTAGCCAGGGGGCCCGAAGCTTTCTTT.

The chain couples TRBV4-2 to TRBJ1-4; D not resolved. The CDR3 length is 16 residues. The germline gives CDR1 LGHNA, CDR2 YNFKEQ. With 4 bases removed from V and 5 bases from J, the gap between germline ends came to 17 bases. CDR3 DNA: TGTGCCAGCAGCCTGGGATTTGCGGGAGAGAATGAAAAACTGTTTTTT. It codes for CASSLGFAGENEKLFF.

This chain uses TRBV11-1 with TRBJ2-7; 9 nucleotides agree with TRBD2. The CDR3 spans 17 residues. Germline CDR1 and CDR2: SGHAT and FQDESV (reference sequence). V lost 1 base and J lost 4; bases outside the gene matches: 11. The CDR3 region is CASSLGLAGLSTYEQYF. In nucleotides, the CDR3 is TGTGCCAGCAGCTTAGGTCTAGCGGGGCTCAGCACTTACGAGCAGTACTTC.

The CDR3 nucleotides read TGTGCCAGCAGCAGGACCGGGGGGGACACTGAAGCTTTCTTT. Translation: CASSRTGGDTEAFF. The chain carries TRBV6-6 and TRBJ1-1; the D gene is possibly TRBD1 (5 bases). Germline V gene lookup returns CDR1 MNHNY and CDR2 SVGAGI (reference sequence). This CDR3 comprises 14 residues. The ends were cut back, 6 bases at V and 3 bases at J, with 14 bases in the middle.

This clone was detected only a few times. The chain couples TRBV11-2 to TRBJ1-2; 7 bases map to TRBD1. V lost 5 bases and J lost 3; bases outside the gene matches: 12. CDR1 and CDR2 from the germline V gene are SGHAT and FQNNGV. The CDR3 totals 16 residues. This chain's CDR3 is CASSQRTGVGHYGYTF. CDR3 DNA: TGTGCCAGCAGCCAAAGAACAGGGGTCGGGCACTATGGCTACACCTTC.

The J gene is TRBJ2-3, the V gene TRBV2; TRBD2 agrees at 7 bases. Unmatched junction bases numbered 10, after V lost 4 bases and J lost 3 bases. This CDR3 contains 16 residues. Germline-derived CDR1 and CDR2 are SNHLY and FYNNEI. This chain's CDR3 is CASSVGGLGETDTQYF. Written as DNA, the CDR3 is TGTGCCAGCAGTGTGGGGGGGTTGGGAGAAACAGATACGCAGTATTTT.

This clone turned up a few times. The V gene is TRBV21-1, the J gene TRBJ2-1; the table calls TRBD1, which could not be checked here. TRBV21-1 is reported as a pseudogene. The CDR3 has 14 residues. The CDR3 region has the DNA TGTGCCAGCAGCAAGGGCGCCAGGGACAATGAGCAGTTCTTC. Its protein product is CASSKGARDNEQFF.

The count of this clone is one. This rearrangement joins TRBV7-3 to TRBJ2-5, with 11 bases aligning to TRBD2. Germline values: CDR1 SGHTA, CDR2 FQGTGA. The CDR3 extends over 13 amino acids. Trimming removed 8 bases from V and 14 bases from J; junction bases left unmatched: 13. In DNA form, the CDR3 reads TGTGCCAGCGGGACTAGCGGCGGAGAAGTCCCCTACTTC. This encodes CASGTSGGEVPYF.

This chain uses TRBV12-5 with TRBJ2-7; D uncertain. The CDR3 length is 12 residues. The V and J ends lost 6 bases and 2 bases respectively, with 8 bases between them. Germline CDR1 LGHNT, CDR2 FRNRAP. CDR3 protein: CASGTITYEQYF. The CDR3 DNA sequence: TGTGCTAGTGGGACAATAACCTACGAGCAGTACTTC.